These T cell receptor beta chains were read from a single sample in a study of T cell responses to AZD1222 COVID-19 vaccine. Clones were read by immunoSEQ multiplex PCR, and TCRdb kept only the in-frame ones, dropping some. Found here are about 81,000 clones, about 91% of them singletons; the top ten hold 8%. The input for sequencing was peripheral blood, taken 28 days after the second AZD1222 dose. The receptors come from an adult who received the AZD1222 COVID-19 vaccine. CDR3s include the opening cysteine and the closing phenylalanine or tryptophan. D genes are given only for firm matches. The listing skips clone size in some rows; elsewhere it reads once, few, many or a size class.

V gene: TRBV7-9
J gene: TRBJ1-1
clone size: -
D gene: TRBD1
CDR3 length: 16
CDR3 DNA: TGTGCCAGCAGCTTAACCAGGGGGGTTTACAACACTGAAGCTTTCTTT
CDR3 protein: CASSLTRGVYNTEAFF

V gene: TRBV5-1
J gene: TRBJ2-6
clone size: -
D gene: -
CDR3 length: 15
CDR3 DNA: TGCGCCAGCAGCTCAACAGGAGCTGGGGCCAACGTCCTGACTTTC
CDR3 protein: CASSSTGAGANVLTF

V gene: TRBV19
J gene: TRBJ2-7
clone size: -
D gene: -
CDR3 length: 15
CDR3 DNA: TGTGCCAGTAGTCCCCACTTAGCTCCAACCTACGAGCAGTACTTC
CDR3 protein: CASSPHLAPTYEQYF

V gene: TRBV6-6
J gene: TRBJ2-1
clone size: -
D gene: -
CDR3 length: 14
CDR3 DNA: TGTGCCAGCAGGAAGGCTTTGGTCTACAATGAGCAGTTCTTC
CDR3 protein: CASRKALVYNEQFF

V gene: TRBV29-1
J gene: TRBJ1-1
clone size: -
D gene: TRBD1
CDR3 length: 13
CDR3 DNA: TGCAGCGTTGAGGGACAGGAAGGAACTGAAGCTTTCTTT
CDR3 protein: CSVEGQEGTEAFF

V gene: TRBV9
J gene: TRBJ2-1
clone size: -
D gene: TRBD2
CDR3 length: 17
CDR3 DNA: TGTGCCAGCAGCCCGGGGACTAGCGGGAGCTCCTACAATGAGCAGTTCTTC
CDR3 protein: CASSPGTSGSSYNEQFF

V gene: TRBV11-2
J gene: TRBJ2-3
clone size: -
D gene: -
CDR3 length: 13
CDR3 DNA: TGTGCCAGCAGCTTAGGAGGGGCAGATACGCAGTATTTT
CDR3 protein: CASSLGGADTQYF

V gene: TRBV3-1/TRBV3-2
J gene: TRBJ2-7
clone size: -
D gene: TRBD2
CDR3 length: 15
CDR3 DNA: TGTGCCAGCAGCCCGTACCTAGCGGGAGAGGGAAAGCAGTACTTC
CDR3 protein: CASSPYLAGEGKQYF

V gene: TRBV7-3
J gene: TRBJ2-2
clone size: once
D gene: -
CDR3 length: 15
CDR3 DNA: TGTGCCAGCAGCTTAAATAGGGCGGCCACCGGGGAGCTGTTTTTT
CDR3 protein: CASSLNRAATGELFF

V gene: TRBV30
J gene: TRBJ2-7
clone size: -
D gene: -
CDR3 length: 12
CDR3 DNA: TGTGCCTGGAGTGGGGACAACTTGGGGCAGTACTTC
CDR3 protein: CAWSGDNLGQYF

V gene: TRBV20-1
J gene: TRBJ2-5
clone size: -
D gene: -
CDR3 length: 11
CDR3 DNA: TGCAGTGCTAGAGATCAGGAGACCCAGTACTTC
CDR3 protein: CSARDQETQYF

V gene: TRBV13
J gene: TRBJ1-1
clone size: -
D gene: TRBD1
CDR3 length: 16
CDR3 DNA: TGTGCCAGCAGCTCCCCCGGGGAGGGGGCGGACACTGAAGCTTTCTTT
CDR3 protein: CASSSPGEGADTEAFF

V gene: TRBV9
J gene: TRBJ2-1
clone size: -
D gene: TRBD2
CDR3 length: 18
CDR3 DNA: TGTGCCAGCAGCGTAGGGACTAGCGGTTCCAGCTCCTACAATGAGCAGTTCTTC
CDR3 protein: CASSVGTSGSSSYNEQFF

V gene: TRBV18
J gene: TRBJ1-1
clone size: -
D gene: TRBD1
CDR3 length: 14
CDR3 DNA: TGTGCCAGCTCACCATCGGGACAGCTACCTGAAGCTTTCTTT
CDR3 protein: CASSPSGQLPEAFF

V gene: TRBV27
J gene: TRBJ2-1
clone size: -
D gene: TRBD1
CDR3 length: 15
CDR3 DNA: TGTGCCAGCACCTCCGGGGACAGCTCCTACAATGAGCAGTTCTTC
CDR3 protein: CASTSGDSSYNEQFF

V gene: TRBV5-1
J gene: TRBJ2-3
clone size: once
D gene: -
CDR3 length: 12
CDR3 DNA: TGCGCCAGCAGCTTAGACAGCAATACGCAGTATTTT
CDR3 protein: CASSLDSNTQYF

V gene: TRBV7-3
J gene: TRBJ2-7
clone size: -
D gene: TRBD2
CDR3 length: 15
CDR3 DNA: TGTGCCAGCAGCTTCGAGGGAGGGAAATCCTACGAGCAGTACTTC
CDR3 protein: CASSFEGGKSYEQYF

V gene: TRBV5-8
J gene: TRBJ2-3
clone size: -
D gene: -
CDR3 length: 14
CDR3 DNA: TGTGCCAGCAGCACGGACAGAGGCACAGATACGCAGTATTTT
CDR3 protein: CASSTDRGTDTQYF

V gene: TRBV5-8
J gene: TRBJ1-4
clone size: -
D gene: -
CDR3 length: 16
CDR3 DNA: TGTGCCAGCAGCCCCGGTGACATGTCAACTAATGAAAAACTGTTTTTT
CDR3 protein: CASSPGDMSTNEKLFF

V gene: TRBV28
J gene: TRBJ2-7
clone size: -
D gene: TRBD1
CDR3 length: 13
CDR3 DNA: TGTGCCAGCAGGGTCAGGGGGCCCTACGAGCAGTACTTC
CDR3 protein: CASRVRGPYEQYF

V gene: TRBV28
J gene: TRBJ2-7
clone size: -
D gene: TRBD1
CDR3 length: 15
CDR3 DNA: TGTGCCAGCAACTCCCGACAGGGGGTCTCCTACGAGCAGTACTTC
CDR3 protein: CASNSRQGVSYEQYF

V gene: TRBV30
J gene: TRBJ1-2
clone size: -
D gene: -
CDR3 length: 14
CDR3 DNA: TGTGCCTGGAGTGTAGGGCAGGGTCCCTATGGCTACACCTTC
CDR3 protein: CAWSVGQGPYGYTF

V gene: TRBV7-2
J gene: TRBJ2-5
clone size: -
D gene: -
CDR3 length: 17
CDR3 DNA: TGTGCCAGCAGCTTGGGACCGAGGCGGGCGTACCAAGAGACCCAGTACTTC
CDR3 protein: CASSLGPRRAYQETQYF

V gene: TRBV11-2
J gene: TRBJ2-3
clone size: -
D gene: TRBD2
CDR3 length: 16
CDR3 DNA: TGTGCCAGCAGCTTAGGGGCGGGAGGGCACACAGATACGCAGTATTTT
CDR3 protein: CASSLGAGGHTDTQYF

V gene: TRBV2
J gene: TRBJ1-3
clone size: -
D gene: -
CDR3 length: 13
CDR3 DNA: TGTGCCACTGGACGGCTCTCTGGAAACACCATATATTTT
CDR3 protein: CATGRLSGNTIYF

V gene: TRBV5-1
J gene: TRBJ1-1
clone size: -
D gene: -
CDR3 length: 13
CDR3 DNA: TGCGCCAGCAGCTTAAATGGAGGCACTGAAGCTTTCTTT
CDR3 protein: CASSLNGGTEAFF

V gene: TRBV19
J gene: TRBJ2-7
clone size: -
D gene: TRBD2
CDR3 length: 13
CDR3 DNA: TGTGCCAGTAGTCCAGCGGGAGCCGACGAGCAGTACTTC
CDR3 protein: CASSPAGADEQYF

V gene: TRBV9
J gene: TRBJ1-6
clone size: -
D gene: -
CDR3 length: 14
CDR3 DNA: TGTGCCAGCAGCGTTTCGGGTACGGATTCACCCCTCCACTTT
CDR3 protein: CASSVSGTDSPLHF

V gene: TRBV2
J gene: TRBJ2-1
clone size: -
D gene: -
CDR3 length: 13
CDR3 DNA: TGTGCCAGCAGTGATCTGGGGGGAGCCGGGCAGTTCTTC
CDR3 protein: CASSDLGGAGQFF

V gene: TRBV27
J gene: TRBJ2-7
clone size: once
D gene: -
CDR3 length: 14
CDR3 DNA: TGTGCCAGCAGTATCAAGACTAGCTCCTACGAGCAGTACTTC
CDR3 protein: CASSIKTSSYEQYF

V gene: TRBV11-3
J gene: TRBJ1-2
clone size: -
D gene: TRBD1
CDR3 length: 17
CDR3 DNA: TGTGCCAGCAGCTTAAGTCCCCGACAGGGGCCCAGCTATGGCTACACCTTC
CDR3 protein: CASSLSPRQGPSYGYTF

V gene: TRBV4-2
J gene: TRBJ2-5
clone size: -
D gene: TRBD1
CDR3 length: 14
CDR3 DNA: TGTGCCAGCAGCCAAGGGGACAGCGAGCGGACCCAGTACTTC
CDR3 protein: CASSQGDSERTQYF

V gene: TRBV18
J gene: TRBJ2-7
clone size: -
D gene: TRBD2
CDR3 length: 13
CDR3 DNA: TGTGCCAGCTCTCCCCTATCGGGGGGGGAGCAGTACTTC
CDR3 protein: CASSPLSGGEQYF

V gene: TRBV12-3/TRBV12-4
J gene: TRBJ1-5
clone size: -
D gene: -
CDR3 length: 13
CDR3 DNA: TGTGCCAGCAGTCTTCTTCCGACTCAGCCCCAGCATTTT
CDR3 protein: CASSLLPTQPQHF

V gene: TRBV6-1
J gene: TRBJ2-1
clone size: few
D gene: -
CDR3 length: 14
CDR3 DNA: TGTGCCAGCAGTGACAAGACAGGTGGTCATGAGCAGTTCTTC
CDR3 protein: CASSDKTGGHEQFF

V gene: TRBV4-3
J gene: TRBJ1-6
clone size: -
D gene: TRBD1
CDR3 length: 16
CDR3 DNA: TGCGCCAGCAGCCAAGGGGACAGGGAGGCGTACTCACCCCTCCACTTT
CDR3 protein: CASSQGDREAYSPLHF